Presented here are 23 T cell receptor beta chains from one specimen sequenced in a study of blood T cell repertoires in COVID-19. Profiled with immunoSEQ multiplex PCR; TCRdb holds only in-frame clones, not every one. The table records about 18,000 clones, just over 90% of them present only once. The sequenced sample consisted of peripheral blood. The receptors originated from a human donor in a cohort sampled during active COVID-19.

The gene calls are TRBV28 and TRBJ2-2; 9 bases are shared with TRBD2. The CDR3 is made up of 17 amino acids. Trimming at V came to 2 bases and at J to 0 bases, leaving 4 bases not matched to a gene. Germline CDR1 is MDHEN and CDR2 is SYDVKM. CDR3 protein: CASSLVAGGANTGELFF. CDR3 DNA: TGTGCCAGCAGTTTAGTCGCGGGGGGGGCGAACACCGGGGAGCTGTTTTTT. Full variable domain (remainder filled in from reference TRBV28 and TRBJ2-2): DVKVTQSSRYLVKRTGEKVFLECVQDMDHENMFWYRQDPGLGLRLIYFSYDVKMKEKGDIPEGYSVSREKKERFSLILESASTNQTSMYLCASSLVAGGANTGELFFGEGSRLTVL.

V and J are TRBV5-6 and TRBJ2-1; the match to TRBD1 covers 9 bases. Per germline, CDR1 SGHDT and CDR2 YYEEEE. CDR3 length: 15 amino acids. Trimming at V came to 4 bases and at J to 5 bases, leaving 7 bases not matched to a gene. The CDR3 DNA sequence: TGTGCCAGCAGCCTCACAGGGGGCGTGCACAATGAGCAGTTCTTC. It yields the protein CASSLTGGVHNEQFF. Filled out from reference TRBV5-6 and TRBJ2-1, the complete variable domain reads DAGVTQSPTHLIKTRGQQVTLRCSPKSGHDTVSWYQQALGQGPQFIFQYYEEEERQRGNFPDRFSGHQFPNYSSELNVNALLLGDSALYLCASSLTGGVHNEQFFGPGTRLTVL.

The genes are TRBV6-2 or TRBV6-3 and TRBJ1-5; D not certain. From germline, CDR1 is MNHEY and CDR2 SVGEGT. The CDR3 covers 14 residues. The germline V and J ends were trimmed by 2 bases and 3 bases, with 8 bases remaining between them. The CDR3 protein is CASSYRQNNQPQHF. For the CDR3, the DNA is TGTGCCAGCAGTTACCGCCAGAACAATCAGCCCCAGCATTTT.

V and J are TRBV5-3 and TRBJ2-3, with 7 nucleotides matching TRBD1. TRBV5-3 has ORF status, its function being uncertain. The length of the CDR3 is 15 residues. Trimming removed 4 bases from V and 3 bases from J; junction bases left unmatched: 8. Written as DNA, the CDR3 is TGTGCCAGAAGCATTGGACAGGTAGTAACAGATACGCAGTATTTT. The encoded protein is CARSIGQVVTDTQYF.

The rearrangement joins TRBV29-1 to TRBJ2-3; TRBD2 matches at 14 bases. Germline V gene sequence: CDR1 SQVTM, CDR2 ANQGSEA. The CDR3 is 18 residues long. With V trimmed by 7 bases and J by 5 bases, 17 bases remained unmatched. Here the CDR3 DNA reads TGCAGCGCGACCGGGACTAGCGGGAGAGGGGGGATCCAAGATACGCAGTATTTT. Its translation is CSATGTSGRGGIQDTQYF.

J is TRBJ1-5 and V is TRBV2; the match to TRBD1 covers 8 bases. Per germline, CDR1 SNHLY and CDR2 FYNNEI. With V trimmed by 6 bases and J by 4 bases, 11 bases remained unmatched. The CDR3 covers 16 residues. CDR3 loop: CASSPGTGHGNQPQHF. DNA of the CDR3: TGTGCCAGCAGCCCCGGGACAGGTCATGGAAATCAGCCCCAGCATTTT.

The chain has TRBV6-5 and TRBJ1-1; D is possibly TRBD1 (5 bases). The CDR3 is 14 residues long. V was cut by 2 bases and J by 7 bases, with 14 bases left in between. In germline, CDR1 is MNHEY, CDR2 SVGAGI. For the CDR3, the DNA is TGTGCCAGCAGTTACCCAGGGCAGGTCAGTGAAGCTTTCTTT. Its translation is CASSYPGQVSEAFF.

This clone occurred once. V is TRBV7-8 and J is TRBJ2-7, with 7 bases that match TRBD1. Germline V gives CDR1 SGHVS, CDR2 FQNEAQ. V trimming: 0 bases; J trimming: 0 bases; junction bases outside the gene matches: 8. The CDR3 length is 17 residues. For the CDR3, the DNA is TGTGCCAGCAGCTTAGCGGTGGGGCAGGGGGTCTCCTACGAGCAGTACTTC. Translating gives CASSLAVGQGVSYEQYF.

This chain links TRBV7-9 with TRBJ1-4; D is ambiguous. Per germline, CDR1 SEHNR and CDR2 FQNEAQ (reference sequence). V gave up 6 bases and J gave up 0 bases, with 8 bases separating them. This CDR3 region has 14 residues. The CDR3 region is CASSPRATNEKLFF. As DNA, the CDR3 is TGTGCCAGCAGTCCTCGGGCAACTAATGAAAAACTGTTTTTT.

This chain links TRBV6-5 with TRBJ2-1, with D perhaps TRBD2 (6 bases). This CDR3 spans 16 amino acids. V was trimmed by 2 bases and J by 0 bases, leaving 11 bases between them. Germline V CDR1 and CDR2: MNHEY, SVGAGI. The CDR3 nucleotides read TGTGCCAGCAGTTACGATGCGGGGACCTCCTACAATGAGCAGTTCTTC. Translating it yields CASSYDAGTSYNEQFF.

The V call is TRBV5-1, the J call TRBJ2-7; TRBD2 might be the D (5 bases). The CDR3 totals 15 residues. Germline CDR1 and CDR2: SGHRS and YFSETQ. Trimming stripped 0 bases from V and 6 bases from J, with 16 bases between. Here the CDR3 DNA reads TGCGCCAGCAGCTTGGTAACGGGGAATTTGGGCGAGCAGTACTTC. It yields the protein CASSLVTGNLGEQYF.

The chain carries TRBV7-9 and TRBJ2-1, with D unresolved. V lost 1 base to trimming and J lost 2 bases, with 6 bases between them. Per germline, CDR1 SEHNR and CDR2 FQNEAQ (reference sequence). The CDR3 consists of 14 residues. Here the CDR3 reads CASSLGTTYNEQFF. The CDR3 DNA reads as TGTGCCAGCAGCTTAGGCACTACCTACAATGAGCAGTTCTTC.

The J gene is TRBJ2-2, the V gene TRBV29-1; a weak D match, TRBD1 (6 bases). V dropped 3 bases and J dropped 7 bases, with 9 bases sitting between them. CDR1 SQVTM and CDR2 ANQGSEA come from the germline V gene. This CDR3 is built from 12 residues. CDR3 in amino acids: CSVDRTDGELFF. The CDR3 bases are TGCAGCGTTGATAGGACAGACGGGGAGCTGTTTTTT.

This clone has just one count. This sequence joins TRBV4-3 and TRBJ2-5; a weak D match, TRBD2 (5 bases). The germline V gene has CDR1 LGHNA and CDR2 YSLEER. V dropped 0 bases and J dropped 2 bases, with 10 bases sitting between them. CDR3 length: 15 amino acids. The CDR3 coding sequence is TGCGCCAGCAGCCAAGATCTACTAGGTCAAGAGACCCAGTACTTC. Protein: CASSQDLLGQETQYF.

The chain employs TRBV27 and TRBJ2-2, with 7 bases aligning to TRBD2. V shed 4 bases and J 1 base; nucleotides not matched to a gene: 9. Germline CDR1 and CDR2: MNHEY and SMNVEV (reference sequence). The CDR3 runs 17 residues. CDR3 region: CASSSLRLAGNTGELFF. CDR3 sequence (DNA): TGTGCCAGCAGTTCGCTACGACTAGCTGGGAACACCGGGGAGCTGTTTTTT.

The V gene is TRBV9, the J gene TRBJ2-2, with 8 bases aligning to TRBD1. The J segment lost 1 base and the V segment lost 3 bases, leaving 2 bases of the junction unmatched. From germline, CDR1 is SGDLS and CDR2 YYNGEE. This CDR3 is 15 amino acids long. In nucleotides, the CDR3 is TGTGCCAGCAGCGCCGGGACAGGGAACACCGGGGAGCTGTTTTTT. Its protein is CASSAGTGNTGELFF.

The chain links TRBV18 to TRBJ2-7; a weak D match, TRBD1 (5 bases). Looked up from germline, CDR1 is KGHSH and CDR2 is LQKENI. The CDR3 is 13 amino acids. The V and J ends lost 3 bases and 3 bases respectively, with 9 bases between them. The CDR3 loop is CASSPRQSYEQYF. CDR3 nucleotide sequence: TGTGCCAGCTCACCGCGACAGAGCTACGAGCAGTACTTC.

The chain has TRBV4-2 and TRBJ1-2; D is ambiguous. The CDR3 spans 14 residues. V gave up 0 bases and J gave up 2 bases, with 7 bases separating them. CDR1 is LGHNA, CDR2 YNFKEQ, per germline. For the CDR3, the DNA is TGTGCCAGCAGCCAAGAGGCAGTCAACTATGGCTACACCTTC. It encodes CASSQEAVNYGYTF.

V gene TRBV6-2 or TRBV6-3 combines with J gene TRBJ2-1; 12 bases map to TRBD1. The ends lost 0 bases at V and 8 bases at J; junction bases unmatched: 14. CDR3 length: 19 amino acids. Per the germline V gene, CDR1 is MNHEY and CDR2 is SVGEGT. The CDR3 sequence: CASSYSIWAGQGARDEQFF. CDR3 sequence (DNA): TGTGCCAGCAGTTACTCGATCTGGGCGGGACAGGGGGCTAGGGATGAGCAGTTCTTC.

J is TRBJ2-7 and V is TRBV28; the match to TRBD1 covers 11 bases. The ends lost 10 bases at V and 5 bases at J; junction bases unmatched: 7. Per the germline V gene, CDR1 is MDHEN and CDR2 is SYDVKM. CDR3 length equals 13 residues. The CDR3 loop is CAIVRDRGDEQYF. As DNA, the CDR3 is TGTGCCATCGTCCGGGACAGGGGGGACGAGCAGTACTTC.

The chain combines TRBV30 with TRBJ1-3; D unresolved. The CDR3 extends over 12 amino acids. Germline CDR1 is GTSNPN and CDR2 is SVGIG (reference sequence). V was cut by 5 bases and J by 4 bases, with 9 bases left in between. CDR3 in amino acids: CAWSGGGNTIYF. The CDR3 DNA reads TGTGCCTGGTCAGGTGGAGGAAACACCATATATTTT.

V usage is TRBV2 and J usage is TRBJ1-3; 8 bases agree with TRBD1. V was pared by 6 bases and J by 0 bases, with 7 bases of the junction left unmatched. Germline CDR1 is SNHLY and CDR2 is FYNNEI. This CDR3 has 16 amino acids. CDR3 DNA: TGTGCCAGCAGGGGGGACAGGAGTGACTCTGGAAACACCATATATTTT. Protein sequence: CASRGDRSDSGNTIYF.

The genes are TRBV30 and TRBJ2-3; D may be TRBD1 (6 bases). The germline gives CDR1 GTSNPN, CDR2 SVGIG (reference sequence). This CDR3 comprises 15 residues. Deletions cut 1 base from V and 0 bases from J, with 11 bases between. The DNA of the CDR3 is TGTGCCTGGAGTGCCCGGACAGCAAGCACAGATACGCAGTATTTT. Amino acid sequence: CAWSARTASTDTQYF.